This TCR beta chain was found in a study of PD-1 blockade in mismatch repair-deficient tumors. Every patient had mismatch repair deficiency by PCR or immunohistochemistry. V was clipped by 6 bases and J by 5 bases; unmatched bases: 4. Germline V gene lookup returns CDR1 KGHSY and CDR2 FQNENV. This CDR3 has 14 amino acids. Some clones are missing from TCRdb's copy, which holds only in-frame ones; the method was immunoSEQ multiplex PCR. The profile covers around 62,000 clones, with approximately 80% appearing a single time and 4.5% to 7% taken by the ten largest. The TCR sequence derives from an adult with mismatch repair-deficient cancer. The chain combines TRBV16 with TRBJ1-4, with 9 bases lining up with TRBD1. The source was peripheral blood, collected 2 weeks after starting pembrolizumab. The CDR3 nucleotides read TGTGCCAGCAGGCCCGGGACAGGGAATGAAAAACTGTTTTTT. Amino acids: CASRPGTGNEKLFF.